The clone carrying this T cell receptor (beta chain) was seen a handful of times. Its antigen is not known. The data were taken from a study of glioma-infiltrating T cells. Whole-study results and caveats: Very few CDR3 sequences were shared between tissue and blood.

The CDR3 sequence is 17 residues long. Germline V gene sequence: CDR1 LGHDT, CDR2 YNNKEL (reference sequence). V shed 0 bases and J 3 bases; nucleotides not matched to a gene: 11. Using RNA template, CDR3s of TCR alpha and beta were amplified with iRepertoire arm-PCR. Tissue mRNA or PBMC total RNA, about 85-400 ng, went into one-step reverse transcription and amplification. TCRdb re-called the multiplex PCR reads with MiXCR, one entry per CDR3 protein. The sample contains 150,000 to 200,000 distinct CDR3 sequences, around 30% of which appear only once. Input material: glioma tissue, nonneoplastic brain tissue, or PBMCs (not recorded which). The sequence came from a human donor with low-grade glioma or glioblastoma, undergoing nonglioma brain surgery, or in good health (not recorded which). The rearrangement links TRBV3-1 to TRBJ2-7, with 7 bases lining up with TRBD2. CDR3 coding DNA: TGTGCCAGCAGCCAAGATCCCTCGGGGGGAAGTGACTACGAGCAGTACTTC. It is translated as CASSQDPSGGSDYEQYF.